The clone carrying this T cell receptor (beta chain) was seen more than once but under ten times. Its antigen is undetermined. The entry originates in a study of T-cell memory formation after mild COVID-19. Study results and limitations: Later expanders leaned toward CD4+, whereas clones contracting from day 15 to 85 were balanced CD4/CD8. Confirmation of SARS-CoV-2 specificity was lacking for second-wave clones peaking day 37. Of the contracting clones, CD4+ ones lay mainly in CM and EM, and CD8+ ones in EMRA.

Trimming removed 3 bases from V and 3 bases from J; junction bases left unmatched: 12. The CDR3 spans 16 residues. The germline V gene encodes CDR1 DFQATT and CDR2 SNEGSKA (reference sequence). A 5'RACE reaction primed in the constant segment made cDNA libraries of TCR alpha and TCR beta, and these carried sample barcodes and UMIs. TCRdb independently ran MiXCR on the 5' RACE reads; one entry per CDR3 protein. The top ten clones hold 20% to 25% of a sample with about 400,000 distinct CDR3 sequences, approximately 19% of them seen once. The genes are TRBV20-1 and TRBJ2-3; 7 bases fit TRBD2. Sequenced input: PBMCs or a T cell subset sorted from them (not recorded which). This clonotype was obtained from a man younger than 35 who had mild COVID-19 (a few samples of this study predate the infection). Cell type and time point are not known. The CDR3 DNA is TGCAGTGCTAGCGGGGGGTCCCTCGTCTGGACAGATACGCAGTATTTT. It is translated as CSASGGSLVWTDTQYF.